This is a list of T cell receptor beta chains from one sample in a study of cytomegalovirus exposure and HLA in healthy donors. Some clones are missing from TCRdb's copy, which holds only in-frame ones; the method was immunoSEQ multiplex PCR. The sample lists 130,000 or so clones, less than 85% occurring once. Sequencing used PBMCs. The receptors derive from a middle-aged man in good health and CMV-seronegative. Both conserved end residues are part of each CDR3. D genes are given only for firm matches. The size entry is marked missing in some rows and otherwise reads once, few, many or a size class.

j_call	clone_size	d_call	v_call	cdr3_aa	cdr3_nt
TRBJ2-1	.	TRBD2	TRBV27	CASSLAGGYNEQFF	TGTGCCAGCAGTCTGGCGGGAGGGTACAATGAGCAGTTCTTC
TRBJ2-1	.	TRBD2	TRBV29-1	CSVAYRLAGENKQFF	TGCAGCGTTGCTTATCGGCTAGCGGGAGAGAATAAGCAGTTCTTC
TRBJ2-5	.	TRBD2	TRBV5-6	CASSPLAGGLETQYF	TGTGCCAGCAGCCCACTAGCGGGGGGGTTGGAGACCCAGTACTTC
TRBJ1-2	.	.	TRBV4-3	CASSQERRGDYGYTF	TGCGCCAGCAGCCAAGAACGCCGCGGGGACTATGGCTACACCTTC
TRBJ1-5	.	.	TRBV4-1	CASSQDGGGGWLQPQHF	TGCGCCAGCAGCCAAGATGGAGGGGGAGGGTGGCTTCAGCCCCAGCATTTT
TRBJ1-4	.	TRBD1	TRBV5-1	CASSGTGRGKLFF	TGCGCCAGCAGCGGGACAGGGAGAGGAAAACTGTTTTTT
TRBJ2-5	.	.	TRBV7-2	CASSPQPRGASPIQETQYF	TGTGCCAGCAGCCCTCAACCCCGGGGGGCGTCCCCAATACAAGAGACCCAGTACTTC
TRBJ2-1	.	TRBD2	TRBV29-1	CSAHLERKAGVF	TGCAGCGCACACCTTGAGAGGAAGGCGGGAGTCTTC
TRBJ2-7	.	.	TRBV7-2	CASSPGVPRRGSEQYF	TGTGCCAGCAGCCCGGGGGTCCCACGACGAGGGTCCGAGCAGTACTTC
TRBJ2-7	once	.	TRBV21-1	CASSKDSRGVLDRLAGRGYEQYF	TGTGCCAGCAGCAAAGATTCGAGGGGAGTTCTCGATCGACTAGCGGGAAGAGGCTACGAGCAGTACTTC
TRBJ1-5	few	.	TRBV28	CASSLSTAHQPQHF	TGTGCCAGCAGTTTATCGACAGCCCATCAGCCCCAGCATTTT
TRBJ2-2	.	.	TRBV19	CASSIAQGATGELFF	TGTGCCAGTAGTATCGCACAGGGTGCGACCGGGGAGCTGTTTTTT
TRBJ2-1	.	TRBD2	TRBV5-1	CASSLEGGWDEQFF	TGCGCCAGCAGCTTGGAGGGAGGGTGGGATGAGCAGTTCTTC
TRBJ2-1	.	TRBD2	TRBV5-6	CASSLLAGDEQFF	TGTGCCAGCAGCTTGCTAGCGGGAGATGAGCAGTTCTTC
TRBJ2-7	.	TRBD1	TRBV29-1	CSAETGDFYEQYF	TGCAGCGCCGAGACAGGGGATTTCTACGAGCAGTACTTC